This TCR beta chain was sequenced for a study of blood T cell repertoires in COVID-19. Per the germline V gene, CDR1 is LGHDT and CDR2 is YNNKEL (reference sequence). There are 14 residues in the CDR3. V lost 1 base to trimming and J lost 7 bases, with 13 bases between them. Produced via immunoSEQ multiplex PCR; TCRdb's table is partial and in-frame only. The sample yields 250,000 to 300,000 clones, roughly 90% seen once. Sequenced sample: PBMCs or T cells enriched from blood (not recorded which). The chain carries TRBV3-1 (or the pseudogene TRBV3-2) and TRBJ1-1, with D tentatively TRBD1 (6 bases). The clonotype comes from a woman aged 45-65 years who had been exposed to COVID-19. The CDR3 bases are TGTGCCAGCAGCCAAGCCGGGGGGGGCAGTGAAGCTTTCTTT. Its translation: CASSQAGGGSEAFF.